The clone carrying this T cell receptor beta chain was seen just once. Germline V lookup: CDR1 GTSNPN, CDR2 SVGIG (reference sequence). This CDR3 comprises 15 residues. V lost 0 bases and J 6 bases, leaving 17 bases between the germline ends. Sequenced by immunoSEQ multiplex PCR; TCRdb stores in-frame clones only, minus some. The repertoire consists of more than 90,000 clones, with 75% to 85% occurring once and the leading ten covering approximately 7.9%. This record belongs to a study of blood T cell repertoires in COVID-19. Study summary: From T cells, B-cell-depleted T cells, or PBMCs came the material, which was cDNA or gDNA.

The chain is built from TRBV30 and TRBJ1-1; the D gene is possibly TRBD1 (6 bases). This receptor was taken from a man aged 65-85 years with acute or convalescent COVID-19. Sequenced: peripheral blood. CDR3 loop: CAWSVGGHISAEAFF. The CDR3 bases are TGTGCCTGGAGTGTAGGGGGACACATATCTGCTGAAGCTTTCTTT.